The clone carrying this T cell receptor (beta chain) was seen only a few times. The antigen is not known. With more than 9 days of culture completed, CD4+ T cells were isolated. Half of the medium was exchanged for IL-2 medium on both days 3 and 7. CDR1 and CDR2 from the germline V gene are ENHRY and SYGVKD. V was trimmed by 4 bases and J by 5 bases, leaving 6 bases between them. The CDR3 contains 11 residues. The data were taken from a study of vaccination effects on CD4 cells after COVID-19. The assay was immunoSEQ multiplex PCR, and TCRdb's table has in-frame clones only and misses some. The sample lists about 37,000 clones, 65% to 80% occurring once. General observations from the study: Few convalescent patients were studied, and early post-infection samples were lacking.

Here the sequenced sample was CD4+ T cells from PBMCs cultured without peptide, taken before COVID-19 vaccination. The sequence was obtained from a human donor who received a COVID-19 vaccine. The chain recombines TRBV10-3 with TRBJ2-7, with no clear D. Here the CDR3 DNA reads TGTGCCATCAGTGGTGGCGACGAGCAGTACTTC. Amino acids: CAISGGDEQYF.